Each of the 16 T cell receptor beta chains below was sequenced from the same sample in a study of cytotoxic CD8 clonotypes in ibrutinib-treated CLL (dated by TCRdb to about 2021). The meaning of the sample's time point label: approximately eleven months on ibrutinib. Libraries were constructed by the immunoSEQ multiplex PCR assay. Here the immuneACCESS table is served through TCRdb, limited to in-frame sequences with V and J called. Missing clones are a known gap in these copies; in checked studies unresolved V genes cover under half, and the rest lacks a known reason. The sample contains some 140,000 clones, roughly 90% of them found a single time. Less than 14% of the sample belongs to the ten largest clones. The sequencing here drew on PBMCs, taken after 12 months of ibrutinib treatment. Every receptor here comes from a human donor with chronic lymphocytic leukemia.

This chain joins TRBV13 and TRBJ1-2; D unclear. Trimming removed 3 bases at V and 8 bases at J, with 7 bases between. The CDR3 sequence is 11 residues long. Germline V gives CDR1 PRHDT, CDR2 FYEKMQ (reference sequence). CDR3 DNA sequence: TGTGCCAGCAGCTTGAACGGGGGCTACACCTTC. Its protein is CASSLNGGYTF.

This clone appeared once. V usage is TRBV18 and J usage is TRBJ1-4, with a tentative D call TRBD1 (6 bases). Germline V gene data show CDR1 as KGHSH and CDR2 as LQKENI. The CDR3 totals 14 residues. V gave up 4 bases and J gave up 8 bases, with 14 bases separating them. CDR3 DNA sequence: TGTGCCAGCTCACGGCCCCAGGGGCGAGAAAAACTGTTTTTT. This encodes CASSRPQGREKLFF.

This clone has just a few counts. The chain combines TRBV7-3 with TRBJ2-1; D ambiguous. The germline V gene has CDR1 SGHTA and CDR2 FQGTGA. V was shortened by 5 bases and J by 0 bases, with 11 bases between the two germline ends. The CDR3 spans 15 residues. The CDR3 reads CASSPEGSSYNEQFF. The DNA of the CDR3 is TGTGCCAGCAGCCCGGAAGGGTCCTCCTACAATGAGCAGTTCTTC. Together with reference TRBV7-3 and TRBJ2-1, the CDR3 gives the full variable domain: GAGVSQTPSNKVTEKGKYVELRCDPISGHTALYWYRQSLGQGPEFLIYFQGTGAADDSGLPNDRFFAVRPEGSVSTLKIQRTERGDSAVYLCASSPEGSSYNEQFFGPGTRLTVL.

V and J are TRBV6-6 and TRBJ1-5; a possible D gene is TRBD1 (5 bases). The CDR3 runs 14 residues. Per the germline V gene, CDR1 is MNHNY and CDR2 is SVGAGI (reference sequence). The V gene lost 2 bases and the J gene lost 5 bases, with 10 bases spanning the gap. The CDR3 coding sequence is TGTGCCAGCAGTTACAGGACGGGGGATCAGCCCCAGCATTTT. This encodes CASSYRTGDQPQHF.

The chain carries TRBV18 and TRBJ2-5, with D hard to call. The CDR3 is 15 residues long. Germline lookup yields CDR1 KGHSH and CDR2 LQKENI. Trimming pared 4 bases from V and 2 bases from J, leaving 14 bases between. This CDR3 reads CASSRESSRQETQYF. CDR3 DNA: TGTGCCAGCTCACGGGAATCTTCTCGGCAAGAGACCCAGTACTTC. Filled out from reference TRBV18 and TRBJ2-5, the complete variable domain reads NAGVMQNPRHLVRRRGQEARLRCSPMKGHSHVYWYRQLPEEGLKFMVYLQKENIIDESGMPKERFSAEFPKEGPSILRIQQVVRGDSAAYFCASSRESSRQETQYFGPGTRLLVL.

The chain carries TRBV27 and TRBJ2-7; the D gene is possibly TRBD2 (6 bases). This CDR3 comprises 17 residues. V was trimmed by 1 base and J by 5 bases, leaving 21 bases between them. Germline CDR1 MNHEY, CDR2 SMNVEV (reference sequence). CDR3 residues: CASSLFSGSRVMNEQYF. CDR3 in DNA: TGTGCCAGCAGTTTATTTTCCGGGAGTAGGGTCATGAACGAGCAGTACTTC.

This chain's CDR3 is CASSPHESGTELNSGNTIYF. The CDR3 DNA is TGTGCCAGCTCACCTCACGAATCCGGGACTGAGCTGAACTCTGGAAACACCATATATTTT. This sequence joins TRBV18 and TRBJ1-3, with a tentative D call TRBD1 (5 bases). V was trimmed by 3 bases and J by 0 bases, leaving 24 bases between them. Germline V CDR1 and CDR2: KGHSH, LQKENI. This CDR3 is 20 amino acids long.

The chain links TRBV9 to TRBJ2-7; D is unclear. Trimming removed 4 bases from V and 2 bases from J, with 7 bases in between. There are 12 residues in the CDR3. Germline-derived CDR1 and CDR2 are SGDLS and YYNGEE. The CDR3 DNA is TGTGCCAGCAGCTCCCTTCCCTACGAGCAGTACTTC. It yields the protein CASSSLPYEQYF.

The chain is built from TRBV27 and TRBJ2-2, with a tentative D call TRBD2 (6 bases). CDR1 is MNHEY and CDR2 is SMNVEV in the germline V gene (reference sequence). The ends were cut back, 8 bases at V and 1 base at J, with 8 bases in the middle. The CDR3 runs 13 residues. In DNA, the CDR3 is TGTGCCAGCCTGGAGGGGAACACCGGGGAGCTGTTTTTT. Its protein product is CASLEGNTGELFF.

The V gene is TRBV19, the J gene TRBJ1-3; tentatively, D is TRBD1 (6 bases). Germline V gene lookup returns CDR1 LNHDA and CDR2 SQIVND (reference sequence). Trimming left V 8 bases short and J 4 bases short, with 21 bases between. The CDR3 is 16 residues long. CDR3 coding DNA: TGTGCCAGTGTACGGATTGGACAGCAGTTAGGAAACACCATATATTTT. Translation gives CASVRIGQQLGNTIYF.

CDR3 sequence: CASSQGTSGTYEQYF. CDR3 nucleotide sequence: TGTGCCAGCAGCCAAGGGACTAGCGGAACCTACGAGCAGTACTTC. V is TRBV14 and J is TRBJ2-7, with TRBD2 matching over 10 bases. From germline, CDR1 is SGHDN and CDR2 FVKESK. CDR3 length: 15 amino acids. Unmatched junction bases numbered 2, after V lost 1 base and J lost 2 bases.

The CDR3 spells CASSYLGGVNTEAFF. The CDR3 bases are TGTGCCAGCAGTTACTTGGGGGGGGTGAACACTGAAGCTTTCTTT. The chain has TRBV6-5 and TRBJ1-1; possible D gene TRBD1, 5 bases. The CDR3 contains 15 residues. Trimming cost V 1 base and J 0 bases, with 9 bases left between them. Germline V gene lookup returns CDR1 MNHEY and CDR2 SVGAGI.

The CDR3 nucleotides are TGCGCCAGCAGCCAAGTTCACCGACTAGCGGGAATCTACGAGCAGTACTTC. This codes for CASSQVHRLAGIYEQYF. The V gene is TRBV4-1, the J gene TRBJ2-7; 11 bases fit TRBD2. Per germline, CDR1 MGHRA and CDR2 YSYEKL. CDR3 size: 17 residues. The J segment lost 3 bases and the V segment lost 1 base, leaving 8 bases of the junction unmatched.

J is TRBJ1-1 and V is TRBV6-6; possible D gene TRBD1, 5 bases. The ends were cut back, 2 bases at V and 5 bases at J, with 18 bases in the middle. The CDR3 runs to 16 residues. Germline CDR1 and CDR2: MNHNY and SVGAGI (reference sequence). CDR3 in amino acids: CASSYPGEWGKTEAFF. Written as DNA, the CDR3 is TGTGCCAGCAGTTACCCCGGGGAGTGGGGGAAAACTGAAGCTTTCTTT.

This chain connects TRBV4-2 to TRBJ1-5, with 7 bases that match TRBD1. The germline CDR1 and CDR2 sequences are LGHNA and YNFKEQ. V lost 1 base and J lost 7; bases outside the gene matches: 4. This CDR3 is 14 amino acids long. The CDR3 is CASSQVRGRQPQHF. The CDR3 DNA sequence: TGTGCCAGCAGCCAAGTTAGGGGGCGGCAGCCCCAGCATTTT.

The V and J genes are TRBV9 and TRBJ2-3, with unresolved D. The V end lost 0 bases, the J end lost 4 bases, and 12 bases lay between the germline ends. The CDR3 totals 15 residues. The germline CDR1 and CDR2 sequences are SGDLS and YYNGEE. The CDR3, as DNA: TGTGCCAGCAGCGTAGTTCCAGAGAGTCCAGATACGCAGTATTTT. It encodes CASSVVPESPDTQYF.